Reported below is one TCR beta chain. Its antigen has not been determined. No quality values exist for individual bases; no much larger clone is one base distant. The CDR3 regions of human TCRbeta chains were analyzed by immunosequencing. The original pipeline was this. TCRs in the repertoires were compared against a reference library of SARS-CoV-2-specific TCRs that had been generated with the MIRA antigen-specificity platform. Breadth meant the fraction of unique TCRs that were SARS-CoV-2-associated, whereas depth meant the fraction of total T cells that were SARS-CoV-2-associated. Each spike-specific TCR was assigned to its reactive spike region and to a CD4 or CD8 class using the MIRA data. Log10-transformed breadth and depth values were compared by one-way ANOVA with Sidak's multiple comparisons tests. Not all clones reach the TCRdb copy of this immuneACCESS table, which keeps in-frame sequences only. Checked studies attribute under half of the gap to unresolved V genes and leave the rest unexplained. For V, J and clone size, that table is used; D and trimming come from the DNA. The sample profile shows tens of thousands of clones; 85% to 95% of them were found once. Roughly 4.5% of the sample goes to the ten largest clones.

The source of the sample is a study of T cell responses to AZD1222 COVID-19 vaccine (TCRdb year 2021). About the study as a whole: TCR sequencing covered more than 230 trial participants: roughly 200 given two doses of AZD1222 and 26 given two doses of MenACWY control vaccine. Trial participants were enrolled into age subgroups of 18-55, 56-69 and 70-plus years, which contained around 150, 28 and 57 TCR-sequenced participants, respectively.

The time point label here, explained by the study, means: baseline before first vaccination. Taken with the paper, the label for treatment or condition translates to: meningococcal conjugate vaccine given as trial control. Vaccinee samples were obtained from the UK trials COV001 and COV002, which included a single-blind randomized controlled phase 2/3 trial of AZD1222 (ChAdOx1 nCoV-19) in healthy adults. For TCRbeta chain sequencing, PBMC samples were collected from trial participants at day 0 and at day 28 after the second dose. What the research found in general, with its limitations: Conclusions about previously exposed vaccinees are limited, since just 6 or 7 AZD1222 recipients were seropositive for SARS-CoV-2 at baseline. In the small 56-69-year group, the increase in depth fell short of significance, most likely because of low power. The vaccine-associated CD4 TCRs covered the entire spike protein, and the dominant responses fell in regions 160-218 and 743-854. Participants were mostly white British, with more females than males. The authors suggested clonal diversity may have been underestimated. After two AZD1222 doses, both the breadth and the depth of spike-specific TCRs were significantly higher than at day 0 and than in MenACWY recipients. Nearly half of unique spike-specific TCRs reportedly recognized epitopes outside regions mutated in the B.1.351 and B.1.1.7 variants. Because no samples from the day 14 peak response were available, repertoires could be characterized only after the peak T cell response.

From cysteine to phenylalanine, the CDR3 is 15 amino acids long. Only CDR3 DNA remains: 45 bases, in frame from the first base. The material sequenced was peripheral blood, taken on day 0 of MenACWY control vaccination. This TCR was sampled from an adult in good health. Here the chain combines TRBV1 and TRBJ2-7; TRBD2 is the table's D call and was not checked against the DNA. TRBV1 is a listed pseudogene. The DNA sequence is given as TGCACCAGCAGCCCCGGGGGCCTAGCGGGAAGGGAGCAGTACTTC. Translated, this gives CTSSPGGLAGREQYF.